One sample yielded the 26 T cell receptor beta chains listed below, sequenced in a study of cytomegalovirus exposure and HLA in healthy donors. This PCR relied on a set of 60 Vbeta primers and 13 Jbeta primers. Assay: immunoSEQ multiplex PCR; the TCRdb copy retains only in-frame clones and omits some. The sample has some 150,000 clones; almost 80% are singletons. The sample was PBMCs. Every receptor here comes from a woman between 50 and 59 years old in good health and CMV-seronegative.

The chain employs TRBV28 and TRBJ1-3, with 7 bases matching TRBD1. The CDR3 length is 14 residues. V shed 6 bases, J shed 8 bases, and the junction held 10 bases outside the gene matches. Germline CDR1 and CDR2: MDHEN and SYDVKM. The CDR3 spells CASRLTGQGDTIYF. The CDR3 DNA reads TGTGCCAGCAGGTTGACAGGGCAAGGGGACACCATATATTTT.

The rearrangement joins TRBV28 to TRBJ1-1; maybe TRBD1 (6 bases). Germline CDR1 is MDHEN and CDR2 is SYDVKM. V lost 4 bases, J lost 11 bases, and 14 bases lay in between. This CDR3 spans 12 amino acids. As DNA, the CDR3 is TGTGCCAGCAGTTCTCAGGGGATGGGGGCTTTCTTT. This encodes CASSSQGMGAFF.

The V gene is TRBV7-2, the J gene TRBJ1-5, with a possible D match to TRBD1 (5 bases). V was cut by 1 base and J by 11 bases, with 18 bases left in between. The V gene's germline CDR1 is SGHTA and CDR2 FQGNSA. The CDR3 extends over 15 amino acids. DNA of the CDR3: TGTGCCAGCAGCTTAGTGGTTTCCACCTCCAGGGCCCAGCATTTT. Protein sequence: CASSLVVSTSRAQHF.

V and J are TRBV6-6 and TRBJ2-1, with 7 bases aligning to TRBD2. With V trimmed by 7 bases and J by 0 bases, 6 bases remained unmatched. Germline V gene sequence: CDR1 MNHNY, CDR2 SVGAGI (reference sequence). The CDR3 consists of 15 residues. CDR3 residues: CASNDGGSSYNEQFF. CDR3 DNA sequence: TGTGCCAGCAACGACGGGGGGTCCTCCTACAATGAGCAGTTCTTC.

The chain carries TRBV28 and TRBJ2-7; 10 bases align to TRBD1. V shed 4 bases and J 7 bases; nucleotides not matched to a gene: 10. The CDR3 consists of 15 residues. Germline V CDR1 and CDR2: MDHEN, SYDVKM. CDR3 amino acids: CASSSTRDRGGEQYF. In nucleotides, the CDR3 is TGTGCCAGCAGTTCGACCCGGGACAGGGGAGGTGAGCAGTACTTC.

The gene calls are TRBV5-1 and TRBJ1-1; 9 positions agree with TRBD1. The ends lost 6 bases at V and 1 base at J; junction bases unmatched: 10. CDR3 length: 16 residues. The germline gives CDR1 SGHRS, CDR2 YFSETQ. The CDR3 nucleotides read TGCGCCAGCACCCCTGACAGGGGGTTTTGGAACACTGAAGCTTTCTTT. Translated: CASTPDRGFWNTEAFF.

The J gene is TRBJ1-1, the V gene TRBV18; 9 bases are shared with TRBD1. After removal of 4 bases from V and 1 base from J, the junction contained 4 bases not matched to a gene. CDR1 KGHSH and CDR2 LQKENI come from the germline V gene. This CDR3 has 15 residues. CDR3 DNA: TGTGCCAGCTCACAGGGACAGGGTGGGAACACTGAAGCTTTCTTT. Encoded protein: CASSQGQGGNTEAFF.

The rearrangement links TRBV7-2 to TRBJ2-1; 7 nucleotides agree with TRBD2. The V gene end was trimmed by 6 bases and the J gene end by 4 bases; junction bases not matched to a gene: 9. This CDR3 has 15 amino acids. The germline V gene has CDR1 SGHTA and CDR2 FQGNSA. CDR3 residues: CASSRTRGLYNEQFF. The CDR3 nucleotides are TGTGCCAGCAGTCGAACTAGGGGACTATACAATGAGCAGTTCTTC.

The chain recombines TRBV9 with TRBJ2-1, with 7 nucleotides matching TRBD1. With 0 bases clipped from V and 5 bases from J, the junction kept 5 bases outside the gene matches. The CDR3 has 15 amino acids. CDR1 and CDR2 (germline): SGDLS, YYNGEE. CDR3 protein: CASSVDDRVNNEQFF. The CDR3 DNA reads TGTGCCAGCAGCGTAGATGACAGGGTAAACAATGAGCAGTTCTTC.

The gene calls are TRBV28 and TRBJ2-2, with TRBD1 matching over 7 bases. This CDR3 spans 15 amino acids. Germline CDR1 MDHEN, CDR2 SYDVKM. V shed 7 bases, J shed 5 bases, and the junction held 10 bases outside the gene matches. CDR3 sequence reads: CASTSGQVLTGELFF. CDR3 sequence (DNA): TGTGCCAGCACCTCCGGACAGGTTTTGACCGGGGAGCTGTTTTTT.

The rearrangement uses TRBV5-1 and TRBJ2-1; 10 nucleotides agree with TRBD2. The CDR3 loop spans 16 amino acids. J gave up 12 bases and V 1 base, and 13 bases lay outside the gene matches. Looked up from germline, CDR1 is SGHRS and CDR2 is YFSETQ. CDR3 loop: CASSLLASGGPRGQFF. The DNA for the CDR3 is TGCGCCAGCAGCTTGTTGGCTAGCGGGGGACCACGGGGGCAGTTCTTC. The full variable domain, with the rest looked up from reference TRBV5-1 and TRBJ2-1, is KAGVTQTPRYLIKTRGQQVTLSCSPISGHRSVSWYQQTPGQGLQFLFEYFSETQRNKGNFPGRFSGRQFSNSRSEMNVSTLELGDSALYLCASSLLASGGPRGQFFGPGTRLTVL.

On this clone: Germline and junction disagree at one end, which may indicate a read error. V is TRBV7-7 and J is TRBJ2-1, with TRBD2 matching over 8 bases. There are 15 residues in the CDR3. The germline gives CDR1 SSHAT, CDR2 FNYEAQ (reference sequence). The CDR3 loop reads CASSRGGGHFNEQFF. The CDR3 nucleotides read TGTGCTAGCAGCCGGGGGGGCGGCCATTTCAATGAGCAGTTCTTC.

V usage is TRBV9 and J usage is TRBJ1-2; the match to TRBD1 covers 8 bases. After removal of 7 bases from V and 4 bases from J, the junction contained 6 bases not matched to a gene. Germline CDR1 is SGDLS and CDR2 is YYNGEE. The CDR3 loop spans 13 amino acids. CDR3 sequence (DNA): TGTGCCAGCTCGGAGGGGACAGGCTATGGCTACACCTTC. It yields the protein CASSEGTGYGYTF.

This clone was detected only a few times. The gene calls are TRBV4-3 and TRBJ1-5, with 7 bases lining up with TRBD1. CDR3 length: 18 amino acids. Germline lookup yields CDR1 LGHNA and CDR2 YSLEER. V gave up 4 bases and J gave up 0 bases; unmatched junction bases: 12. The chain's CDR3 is CASSLGTATTYSNQPQHF. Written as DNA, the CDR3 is TGCGCCAGCAGCCTAGGGACAGCGACAACTTATAGCAATCAGCCCCAGCATTTT.

The CDR3 here is CASTLGTLSSYNEQFF. DNA of the CDR3: TGTGCCAGTACACTCGGGACACTAAGCTCCTACAATGAGCAGTTCTTC. The chain joins TRBV19 to TRBJ2-1, with TRBD1 as a possible D gene (6 bases). CDR1 and CDR2 (germline): LNHDA, SQIVND (reference sequence). V was clipped by 7 bases and J by 0 bases, with 16 bases between them. The CDR3 is made up of 16 amino acids.

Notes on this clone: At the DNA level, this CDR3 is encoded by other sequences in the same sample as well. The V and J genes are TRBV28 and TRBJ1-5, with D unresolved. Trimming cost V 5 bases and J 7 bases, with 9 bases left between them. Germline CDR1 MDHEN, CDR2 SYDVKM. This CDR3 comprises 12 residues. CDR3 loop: CASSSLRQPQHF. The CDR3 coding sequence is TGTGCCAGCAGTAGCCTGCGGCAGCCCCAGCATTTT. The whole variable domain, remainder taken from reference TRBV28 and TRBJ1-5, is DVKVTQSSRYLVKRTGEKVFLECVQDMDHENMFWYRQDPGLGLRLIYFSYDVKMKEKGDIPEGYSVSREKKERFSLILESASTNQTSMYLCASSSLRQPQHFGDGTRLSIL.

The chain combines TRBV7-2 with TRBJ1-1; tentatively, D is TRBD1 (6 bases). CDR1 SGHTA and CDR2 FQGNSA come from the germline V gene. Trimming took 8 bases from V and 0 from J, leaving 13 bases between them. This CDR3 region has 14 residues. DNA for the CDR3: TGTGCCAGCCGGCTCCGGGACATGAACACTGAAGCTTTCTTT. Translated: CASRLRDMNTEAFF.

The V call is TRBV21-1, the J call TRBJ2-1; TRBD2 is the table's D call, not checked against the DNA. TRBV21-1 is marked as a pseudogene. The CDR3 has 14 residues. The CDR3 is CASNSGLADNEQFF. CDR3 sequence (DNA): TGTGCCAGCAATTCGGGACTAGCGGACAATGAGCAGTTCTTC.

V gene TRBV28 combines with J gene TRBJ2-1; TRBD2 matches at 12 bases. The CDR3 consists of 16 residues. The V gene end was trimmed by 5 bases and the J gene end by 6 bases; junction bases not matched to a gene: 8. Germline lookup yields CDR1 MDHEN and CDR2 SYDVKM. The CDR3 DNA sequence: TGTGCCAGCAGTGGGGGGGGACTAGCGGGCCTCAATGAGCAGTTCTTC. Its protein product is CASSGGGLAGLNEQFF.

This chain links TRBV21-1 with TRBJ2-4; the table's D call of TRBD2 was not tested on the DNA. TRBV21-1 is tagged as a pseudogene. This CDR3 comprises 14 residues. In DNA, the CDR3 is TGTGCCAGCAGCCACCCCAGGCGGGAAAACATTCAGTACTTC. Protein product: CASSHPRRENIQYF.

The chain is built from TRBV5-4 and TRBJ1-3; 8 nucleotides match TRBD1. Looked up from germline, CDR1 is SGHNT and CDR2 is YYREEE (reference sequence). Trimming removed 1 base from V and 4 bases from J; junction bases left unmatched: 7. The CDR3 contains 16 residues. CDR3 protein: CASSLNTRTGGNTIYF. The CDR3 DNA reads TGTGCCAGCAGCTTGAATACGAGGACAGGGGGAAACACCATATATTTT.

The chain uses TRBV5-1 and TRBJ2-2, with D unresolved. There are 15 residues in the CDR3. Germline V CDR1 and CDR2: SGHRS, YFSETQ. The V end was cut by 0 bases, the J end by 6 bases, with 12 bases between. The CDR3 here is CASSLVGPGSGELFF. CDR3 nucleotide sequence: TGCGCCAGCAGCTTGGTGGGTCCAGGCTCCGGGGAGCTGTTTTTT.

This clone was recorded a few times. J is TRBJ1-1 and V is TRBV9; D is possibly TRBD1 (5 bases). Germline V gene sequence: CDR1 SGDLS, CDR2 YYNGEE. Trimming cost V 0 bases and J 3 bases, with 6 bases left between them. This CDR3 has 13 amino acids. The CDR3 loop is CASSVVTDTEAFF. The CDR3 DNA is TGTGCCAGCAGCGTAGTGACAGACACTGAAGCTTTCTTT.

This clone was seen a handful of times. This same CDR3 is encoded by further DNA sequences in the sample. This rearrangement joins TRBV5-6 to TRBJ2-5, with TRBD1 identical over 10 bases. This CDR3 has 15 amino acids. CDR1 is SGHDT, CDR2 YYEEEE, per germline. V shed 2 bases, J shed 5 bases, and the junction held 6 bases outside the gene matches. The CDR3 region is CASSLDRGLGETQYF. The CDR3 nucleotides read TGTGCCAGCAGCTTAGACAGGGGGCTAGGGGAGACCCAGTACTTC.

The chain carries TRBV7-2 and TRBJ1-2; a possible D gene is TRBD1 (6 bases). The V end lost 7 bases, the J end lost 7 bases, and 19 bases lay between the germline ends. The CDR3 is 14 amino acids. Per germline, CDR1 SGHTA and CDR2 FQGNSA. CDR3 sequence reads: CASTQGTYLSGYTF. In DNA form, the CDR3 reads TGTGCCAGCACCCAGGGGACCTATCTGAGTGGCTACACCTTC.

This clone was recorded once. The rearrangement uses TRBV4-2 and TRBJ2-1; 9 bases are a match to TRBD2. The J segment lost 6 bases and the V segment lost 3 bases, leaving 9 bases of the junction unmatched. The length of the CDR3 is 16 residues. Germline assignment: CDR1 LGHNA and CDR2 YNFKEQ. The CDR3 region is CASSQARGREGNEQFF. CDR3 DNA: TGTGCCAGCAGCCAGGCCCGCGGGAGGGAAGGCAATGAGCAGTTCTTC.